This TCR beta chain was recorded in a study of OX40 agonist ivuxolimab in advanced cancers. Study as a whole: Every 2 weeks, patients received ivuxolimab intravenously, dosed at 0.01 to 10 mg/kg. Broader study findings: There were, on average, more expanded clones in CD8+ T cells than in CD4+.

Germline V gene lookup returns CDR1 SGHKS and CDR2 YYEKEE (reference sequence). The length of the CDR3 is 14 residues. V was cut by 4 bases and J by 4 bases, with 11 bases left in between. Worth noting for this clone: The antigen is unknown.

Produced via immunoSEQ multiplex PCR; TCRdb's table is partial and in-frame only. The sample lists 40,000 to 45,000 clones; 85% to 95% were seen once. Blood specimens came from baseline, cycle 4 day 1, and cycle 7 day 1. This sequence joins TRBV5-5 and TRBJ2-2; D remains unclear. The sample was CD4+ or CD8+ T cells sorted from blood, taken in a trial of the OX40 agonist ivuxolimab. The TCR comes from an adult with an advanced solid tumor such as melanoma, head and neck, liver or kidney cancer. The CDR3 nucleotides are TGTGCCAGCAGCCCACTCTGGGCCACCGGGGAGCTGTTTTTT. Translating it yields CASSPLWATGELFF.